Sequencing of this T cell receptor (beta chain) was carried out in a study of blood T cell repertoires in COVID-19. In the study overall: Spain, Italy and the United States supplied samples that represented acute and convalescent COVID-19.

Data came from immunoSEQ multiplex PCR; TCRdb stores just in-frame clones and leaves some out. Counted here are 60,000 or so clones, 75% to 90% occurring once; the ten biggest clones make up 14% to 15%. The V end lost 7 bases, the J end lost 2 bases, and 11 bases lay between the germline ends. This CDR3 has 14 amino acids. Germline CDR1 and CDR2: SGHTA and FQGNSA. The receptor comes from an older man with acute or convalescent COVID-19. The source material was peripheral blood. The V call is TRBV7-2, the J call TRBJ2-2, with D tentatively TRBD2 (5 bases). The CDR3 region has the DNA TGTGCCAGCACCCCGGGATTAAACACCGGGGAGCTGTTTTTT. Amino acid sequence: CASTPGLNTGELFF.